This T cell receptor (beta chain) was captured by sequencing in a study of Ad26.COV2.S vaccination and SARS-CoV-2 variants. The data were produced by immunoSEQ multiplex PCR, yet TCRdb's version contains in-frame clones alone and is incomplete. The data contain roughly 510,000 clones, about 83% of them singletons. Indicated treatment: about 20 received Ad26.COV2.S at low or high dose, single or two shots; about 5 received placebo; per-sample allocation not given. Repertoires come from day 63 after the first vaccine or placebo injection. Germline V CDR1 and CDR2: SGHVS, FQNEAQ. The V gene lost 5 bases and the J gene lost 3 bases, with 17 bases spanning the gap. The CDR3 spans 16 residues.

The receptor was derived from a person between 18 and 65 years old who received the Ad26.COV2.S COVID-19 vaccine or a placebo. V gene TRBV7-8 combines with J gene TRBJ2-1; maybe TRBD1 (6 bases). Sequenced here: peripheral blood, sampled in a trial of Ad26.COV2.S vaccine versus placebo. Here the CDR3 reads CASSTRTDPNYNEQFF. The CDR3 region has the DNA TGTGCCAGCAGCACCCGGACAGACCCGAACTACAATGAGCAGTTCTTC. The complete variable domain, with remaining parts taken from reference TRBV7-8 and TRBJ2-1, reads GAGVSQSPRYKVAKRGQDVALRCDPISGHVSLFWYQQALGQGPEFLTYFQNEAQLDKSGLPSDRFFAERPEGSVSTLKIQRTQQEDSAVYLCASSTRTDPNYNEQFFGPGTRLTVL.